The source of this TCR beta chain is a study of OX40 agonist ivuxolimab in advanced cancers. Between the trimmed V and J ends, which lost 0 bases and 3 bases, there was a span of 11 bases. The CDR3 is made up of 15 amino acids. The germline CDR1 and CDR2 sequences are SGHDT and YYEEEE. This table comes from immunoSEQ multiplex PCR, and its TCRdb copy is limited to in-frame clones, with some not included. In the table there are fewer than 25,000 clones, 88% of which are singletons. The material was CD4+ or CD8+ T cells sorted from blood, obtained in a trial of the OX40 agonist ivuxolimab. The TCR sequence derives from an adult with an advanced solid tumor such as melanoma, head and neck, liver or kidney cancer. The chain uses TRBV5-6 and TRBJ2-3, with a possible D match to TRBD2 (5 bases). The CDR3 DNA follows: TGTGCCAGCAGCTTGGTCGAGGGCCGAACAGATACGCAGTATTTT. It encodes CASSLVEGRTDTQYF.